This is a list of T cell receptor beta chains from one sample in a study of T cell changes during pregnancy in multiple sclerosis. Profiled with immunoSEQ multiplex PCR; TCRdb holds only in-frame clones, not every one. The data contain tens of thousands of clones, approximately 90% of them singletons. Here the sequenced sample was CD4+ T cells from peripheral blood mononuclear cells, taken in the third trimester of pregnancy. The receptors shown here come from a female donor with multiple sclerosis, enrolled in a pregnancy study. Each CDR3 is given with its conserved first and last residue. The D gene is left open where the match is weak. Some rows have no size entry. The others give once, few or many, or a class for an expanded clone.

CDR3: CASSVGGGASDTQYF
DNA: TGTGCCAGCAGCGTAGGCGGGGGGGCATCCGATACGCAGTATTTT
J: TRBJ2-3
size: NA
D: TRBD2
V: TRBV9

CDR3: CASSDRPGSVTEAFF
DNA: TGTGCCAGCAGTGATAGACCAGGGTCCGTCACTGAAGCTTTCTTT
J: TRBJ1-1
size: NA
D: NA
V: TRBV6-1

CDR3: CASSPGLLYTDTQYF
DNA: TGTGCCAGCAGCCCAGGACTACTCTACACAGATACGCAGTATTTT
J: TRBJ2-3
size: NA
D: NA
V: TRBV7-2

CDR3: CASSFEGSSTDTQYF
DNA: TGTGCCAGCAGCTTTGAGGGCTCTAGCACAGATACGCAGTATTTT
J: TRBJ2-3
size: NA
D: NA
V: TRBV7-9

CDR3: CASRKKELVAHEQYF
DNA: TGCGCCAGCAGAAAAAAGGAGCTAGTGGCCCACGAGCAGTACTTC
J: TRBJ2-7
size: NA
D: NA
V: TRBV5-1

CDR3: CASSLSDRVPSSDTQYF
DNA: TGTGCCAGCAGTTTATCAGACAGGGTCCCATCCTCAGATACGCAGTATTTT
J: TRBJ2-3
size: NA
D: TRBD1
V: TRBV27

CDR3: CASSPGTGVYEQYF
DNA: TGTGCCAGCTCACCCGGGACAGGGGTCTACGAGCAGTACTTC
J: TRBJ2-7
size: NA
D: TRBD1
V: TRBV18

CDR3: CASSTGTGSGNTIYF
DNA: TGTGCCAGCTCCACGGGGACAGGGTCTGGAAACACCATATATTTT
J: TRBJ1-3
size: NA
D: TRBD1
V: TRBV7-8

CDR3: CASSEAQGNTEAFF
DNA: TGTGCCAGCAGTGAAGCGCAGGGCAACACTGAAGCTTTCTTT
J: TRBJ1-1
size: NA
D: NA
V: TRBV2

CDR3: CASSSRTDISDEQFF
DNA: TGTGCCAGCAGCTCCCGGACAGATATCTCGGATGAGCAGTTCTTC
J: TRBJ2-1
size: once
D: NA
V: TRBV7-3

CDR3: CASSYLGGQNGQYF
DNA: TGTGCCAGCAGTTACTTGGGGGGGCAAAACGGGCAGTACTTC
J: TRBJ2-7
size: NA
D: NA
V: TRBV6-6

CDR3: CSARRTSEQFF
DNA: TGCAGTGCTAGAAGGACTAGCGAGCAGTTCTTC
J: TRBJ2-1
size: few
D: TRBD2
V: TRBV20-1

CDR3: CAWSNRGQSGANVLTF
DNA: TGTGCCTGGAGTAACAGGGGGCAATCTGGGGCCAACGTCCTGACTTTC
J: TRBJ2-6
size: NA
D: TRBD1
V: TRBV30

CDR3: CASSFGGDTGELFF
DNA: TGTGCCAGCAGCTTCGGGGGGGACACCGGGGAGCTGTTTTTT
J: TRBJ2-2
size: NA
D: TRBD2
V: TRBV13

CDR3: CSAGGGSSTDTQYF
DNA: TGCAGCGCCGGGGGGGGGTCTAGCACAGATACGCAGTATTTT
J: TRBJ2-3
size: NA
D: TRBD2
V: TRBV29-1

CDR3: CASRTGLYGYTF
DNA: TGTGCCAGCAGGACAGGATTATATGGCTACACCTTC
J: TRBJ1-2
size: NA
D: NA
V: TRBV7-9

CDR3: CASSQDRTETQYF
DNA: TGCGCCAGCAGTCAGGACAGGACGGAGACCCAGTACTTC
J: TRBJ2-5
size: NA
D: TRBD1
V: TRBV23-1

CDR3: CASSRGGDRAAAGNTIYF
DNA: TGCGCCAGCAGCCGAGGGGGCGACCGGGCCGCAGCTGGAAACACCATATATTTT
J: TRBJ1-3
size: few
D: TRBD1
V: TRBV5-1

CDR3: CASSLEAGFTQETQYF
DNA: TGTGCCAGCAGCTTAGAGGCAGGGTTTACCCAAGAGACCCAGTACTTC
J: TRBJ2-5
size: NA
D: NA
V: TRBV7-9

CDR3: CASSLDPTDRNYGYTF
DNA: TGTGCCAGCAGCTTAGACCCGACAGACAGGAACTATGGCTACACCTTC
J: TRBJ1-2
size: once
D: NA
V: TRBV11-2

CDR3: CASSFAMGGDTEAFF
DNA: TGTGCCAGCTCCTTCGCGATGGGAGGAGACACTGAAGCTTTCTTT
J: TRBJ1-1
size: NA
D: NA
V: TRBV18

CDR3: CAWSPLAGGYNEQFF
DNA: TGTGCCTGGAGTCCTCTAGCGGGGGGTTACAATGAGCAGTTCTTC
J: TRBJ2-1
size: NA
D: TRBD2
V: TRBV30

CDR3: CASSLDTANSPLHF
DNA: TGTGCCAGCTCCCTTGACACGGCTAATTCACCCCTCCACTTT
J: TRBJ1-6
size: NA
D: NA
V: TRBV18

CDR3: CASRWRRSGNTIYF
DNA: TGTGCCAGCAGGTGGAGGCGCTCTGGAAACACCATATATTTT
J: TRBJ1-3
size: NA
D: NA
V: TRBV7-8

CDR3: CASKQARNQPQHF
DNA: TGTGCCAGCAAACAGGCCCGTAATCAGCCCCAGCATTTT
J: TRBJ1-5
size: few
D: NA
V: TRBV6-5

CDR3: CASSPRASGNHEQFF
DNA: TGTGCCAGCAGCCCCCGGGCTAGCGGGAACCATGAGCAGTTCTTC
J: TRBJ2-1
size: NA
D: TRBD2
V: TRBV9

CDR3: CASRTGGSGGNTIYF
DNA: TGTGCCAGCAGAACAGGGGGCTCGGGAGGAAACACCATATATTTT
J: TRBJ1-3
size: NA
D: TRBD1
V: TRBV6-1